These T cell receptor beta chains were read from a single sample in a study of T-cell memory formation after mild COVID-19. TCRdb used MiXCR to reprocess the 5' RACE reads, holding one entry per CDR3 protein. The profile covers 150,000 to 200,000 distinct CDR3 sequences, with 30% to 35% appearing a single time and about 12% taken by the ten largest. Material for sequencing was PBMCs or a T cell subset sorted from them (not recorded which). These receptors came from an adult woman who had mild COVID-19 (a few samples of this study predate the infection). Cell type and time point are not known. The CDR3 runs from the conserved cysteine through the conserved F or W. D genes are given only for firm matches. Not every row has a clone size; where given, it reads once, few, many or a size class.

len	abundance	d_gene	j_gene	v_gene	CDR3nt	CDR3aa
15	-	TRBD2	TRBJ2-3	TRBV12-3/TRBV12-4	TGTGCCAGCAAAAGACTAGCGGGAGGCACAGATACGCAGTATTTT	CASKRLAGGTDTQYF
15	-	-	TRBJ2-5	TRBV7-2	TGTGCCAGCAGTCGGTTGCGACAGGCCAGAGAGACCCAGTACTTC	CASSRLRQARETQYF
14	-	-	TRBJ1-2	TRBV7-9	TGTGCCAGCAGCCGCGGGGGGGCTAACTATGGCTACACCTTC	CASSRGGANYGYTF
13	-	-	TRBJ2-1	TRBV6-2/TRBV6-3	TGTGCCAGCAGTTACGGGGTCCGAGGGGAGCAGTTCTTC	CASSYGVRGEQFF
14	-	-	TRBJ1-2	TRBV27	TGTGCCAGCGGGAAGGGACACAACTTTTATGGCTACACCTTC	CASGKGHNFYGYTF
17	few	TRBD1	TRBJ2-1	TRBV5-1	TGCGCCAGCAGCTTGAACTCCCACAGGGGGTTGGGGCATGAGCAGTTCTTC	CASSLNSHRGLGHEQFF
14	few	TRBD1	TRBJ2-7	TRBV29-1	TGCAGCGTCACGGGACAGGGGGCGGGTGGCGAGCAGTACTTC	CSVTGQGAGGEQYF
15	-	-	TRBJ2-2	TRBV29-1	TGCAGCGTTCGATTCGGCGGGATAAACACCGGGGAGCTGTTTTTT	CSVRFGGINTGELFF
17	-	-	TRBJ2-3	TRBV7-8	TGTGCCAGCAGCTTATTCTCAAGAGGGGACGGCACAGATACGCAGTATTTT	CASSLFSRGDGTDTQYF
12	-	-	TRBJ1-1	TRBV5-1	TGCGCCAGCAGCTTGCAGAGTTCGGAAGCTTTCTTT	CASSLQSSEAFF
14	few	-	TRBJ1-5	TRBV2	TGTGCCAGCAGTGAAGAAGGGATTAATCAGCCCCAGCATTTT	CASSEEGINQPQHF
16	few	-	TRBJ2-1	TRBV19	TGTGCCAGTAGTATAGGTAGCCTAGCCACGTACAATGAGCAGTTCTTC	CASSIGSLATYNEQFF
11	few	-	TRBJ2-7	TRBV29-1	TGCAGCGTTGAAGCGGGACTCGGGCAGTACTTC	CSVEAGLGQYF
13	-	-	TRBJ2-3	TRBV19	TGTGCCAGTAGTGTGGGTCTGGCAGATACGCAGTATTTT	CASSVGLADTQYF
13	-	-	TRBJ2-1	TRBV7-9	TGTGCCAGCAGCCCTCATTACGGAAATGAGCAGTTCTTC	CASSPHYGNEQFF
15	-	TRBD2	TRBJ2-1	TRBV28	TGTGCCAGCAGCTTCCTAGCGGGGGGGAACAATGAGCAGTTCTTC	CASSFLAGGNNEQFF
13	once	-	TRBJ1-3	TRBV30	TGTGCCTGGAGTGCAGGGTTGGAAAACACCATATATTTT	CAWSAGLENTIYF
15	few	-	TRBJ2-2	TRBV13	TGTGCCAGCAGCTTTACGGGAGAGAACACCGGGGAGCTGTTTTTT	CASSFTGENTGELFF
14	-	-	TRBJ1-1	TRBV27	TGTGCCAGCAGTTTACTGGGGGCGGGCACTGAAGCTTTCTTT	CASSLLGAGTEAFF
14	-	-	TRBJ1-4	TRBV5-5	TGTGCCAGCAGCGCGGCGGGGAATGATGAAAAACTGTTTTTT	CASSAAGNDEKLFF
13	-	TRBD2	TRBJ2-2	TRBV20-1	TGCAGTGCCAGACTTAGCGGGGGAGGGGAGCTGTTTTTT	CSARLSGGGELFF
16	-	TRBD2	TRBJ2-5	TRBV7-8	TGTGCCAGCTGCGCCGGGACTAGCGGGAGTGGGGAGACCCAGTACTTC	CASCAGTSGSGETQYF
11	-	-	TRBJ2-3	TRBV15	TGTGCCACCAGCAAACAAGATACGCAGTATTTT	CATSKQDTQYF
15	few	-	TRBJ1-1	TRBV7-9	TGTGCCAGCACCTCCGTGGGGGGCTACAACACTGAAGCTTTCTTT	CASTSVGGYNTEAFF
15	-	TRBD2	TRBJ2-3	TRBV11-2	TGTGCCAGCAGCTCTAGCGGGAGCCCGATTTTTACGCAGTATTTT	CASSSSGSPIFTQYF
16	few	-	TRBJ2-2	TRBV24-1	TGTGCCACCAGTGATTTTTTCGGGCTGAACACCGGGGAGCTGTTTTTT	CATSDFFGLNTGELFF
16	many	TRBD1	TRBJ1-1	TRBV5-1	TGCGCCAGCAGCTTGACGACAACAGGGGGTACGACTGAAGCTTTCTTT	CASSLTTTGGTTEAFF
16	-	-	TRBJ2-1	TRBV5-1	TGCGCCAGCAGCCCGACAGAGGTGAGCTCCTACAATGAGCAGTTCTTC	CASSPTEVSSYNEQFF
15	few	-	TRBJ2-7	TRBV27	TGTGCCAGCAGTTTAGGGGAGACTACTATCTACGAGCAGTACTTC	CASSLGETTIYEQYF
14	few	TRBD2	TRBJ2-7	TRBV4-2	TGTGCCAGCAGCCAAACTAGCGGGGAATACGAGCAGTACTTC	CASSQTSGEYEQYF
14	few	-	TRBJ2-7	TRBV7-9	TGTGCCAGCAGCAACCGGGCTAGCTCCCACGAGCAGTACTTC	CASSNRASSHEQYF
16	few	TRBD2	TRBJ2-5	TRBV3-1	TGTGCCAGCAGCCCCGGACTAGCGGGGTTACAAGAGACCCAGTACTTC	CASSPGLAGLQETQYF
15	-	TRBD2	TRBJ2-3	TRBV7-2	TGTGCCAGCAGCTTTAGCGGGAGCAGCACAGATACGCAGTATTTT	CASSFSGSSTDTQYF
15	-	TRBD2	TRBJ2-4	TRBV12-3/TRBV12-4	TGTGCCAGCAGTCCTCCTAGCGGGGGGGCTCACATTCAGTACTTC	CASSPPSGGAHIQYF
15	-	TRBD2	TRBJ2-7	TRBV5-6	TGTGCCAGCAGCTCGTGGACTAGGGCCCTCTACGAGCAGTACTTC	CASSSWTRALYEQYF
17	few	-	TRBJ2-1	TRBV5-1	TGCGCCAGCAGCGCTGGTGGGGGCCCTAGCTCCTACAATGAGCAGTTCTTC	CASSAGGGPSSYNEQFF
14	-	TRBD1	TRBJ2-7	TRBV2	TGTGCCAGCAATGACCGGGACAGGGGCTACGAGCAGTACTTC	CASNDRDRGYEQYF
15	-	TRBD1	TRBJ1-3	TRBV9	TGTGCCAGCAGCGTAACACAGGGGTCTGGAAACACCATATATTTT	CASSVTQGSGNTIYF
14	-	TRBD2	TRBJ2-5	TRBV11-2	TGTGCCAGCAGCCAGACTAGCCAAACCGAGACCCAGTACTTC	CASSQTSQTETQYF
16	few	TRBD2	TRBJ2-2	TRBV12-3/TRBV12-4	TGTGCCAGCAGTTTGCGGGCGGGGGGAGTCACCGGGGAGCTGTTTTTT	CASSLRAGGVTGELFF
10	-	-	TRBJ1-2	TRBV20-1	TGCAGTGCTTTAAACTATGGCTACACCTTC	CSALNYGYTF
14	-	-	TRBJ2-5	TRBV25-1	TGTGCCAGCAGGACGGGGAATGCCCAAGAGACCCAGTACTTC	CASRTGNAQETQYF
14	-	TRBD1	TRBJ2-1	TRBV20-1	TGCAGTGTCAGAGGGGGCACCTTCTATAGTGAGCAGTTCTTC	CSVRGGTFYSEQFF
11	-	-	TRBJ2-7	TRBV25-1	TGTGCCAGCAGTGAATTCTACGAGCAGTACTTC	CASSEFYEQYF
13	-	-	TRBJ1-2	TRBV25-1	TGTGCCAGCAGTGAAAGCGCCAGCTATGGCTACACCTTC	CASSESASYGYTF
17	few	TRBD1	TRBJ2-1	TRBV6-5	TGTGCCAGCAGTTACTCTGTCCCGGGACAGGGTCGAAATGAGCAGTTCTTC	CASSYSVPGQGRNEQFF
13	-	-	TRBJ2-7	TRBV3-1	TGTGCCAGCGGGTCAGTGAATTCCTACGAGCAGTACTTC	CASGSVNSYEQYF
14	few	-	TRBJ2-7	TRBV6-5	TGTGCCAGCAGATTGGACCTTAGGTGGGACGAGCAGTACTTC	CASRLDLRWDEQYF
17	few	-	TRBJ2-1	TRBV24-1	TGTGCCACCAGTGATTCAATACCGGGCCTAAGGGTAGGTGAGCAGTTCTTC	CATSDSIPGLRVGEQFF
12	-	-	TRBJ2-2	TRBV24-1	TGTGCCACCGATTCAGGAACCGGGGAGCTGTTTTTT	CATDSGTGELFF
11	-	-	TRBJ2-5	TRBV29-1	TGCAGCGTTGCTCTTGGAAAGACCCAGTACTTC	CSVALGKTQYF